These T cell receptor beta chains were read from a single sample in a study of cytomegalovirus exposure and HLA in healthy donors. The data were produced by immunoSEQ multiplex PCR, yet TCRdb's version contains in-frame clones alone and is incomplete. The table records under 150,000 clones, over 75% of them present only once. The sample taken for sequencing was PBMCs. These receptors were taken from a woman aged 25 to 45 in good health and CMV-seronegative. Each CDR3 is given with its conserved first and last residue. The D gene is left open where the match is weak. Rows give clone size only sometimes, using once, few, many, or a class for an expanded clone.

>TRBJ1-5|TRBV6-1|.|.
TGTGCCAGCAGTGAAACTTTGGCGGGTAGCAATCAGCCCCAGCATTTT
CASSETLAGSNQPQHF
>TRBJ1-1|TRBV19|.|.
TGTGCCAGTAGCCACAGGCCGAACACTGAAGCTTTCTTT
CASSHRPNTEAFF
>TRBJ1-4|TRBV27|TRBD1|.
TGTGCCAGCAGTTTAAACAGGGGTAATGAAAAACTGTTTTTT
CASSLNRGNEKLFF
>TRBJ1-1|TRBV5-6|.|.
TGTGCCAGCAGCCTTGCCGGTGGGGGGGGGTGGAACACTGAAGCTTTCTTT
CASSLAGGGGWNTEAFF
>TRBJ2-3|TRBV5-8|.|many
TGTGCCAGCAGCTTGGTCCTAGGCACAGATACGCAGTATTTT
CASSLVLGTDTQYF
>TRBJ1-5|TRBV6-1|.|.
TGTGCCAGCAGCCTGGGACACCTTAATCAGCCCCAGCATTTT
CASSLGHLNQPQHF
>TRBJ2-2|TRBV9|.|.
TGTGCCAGCAGCGTAGTGGGCAGGGACACCGGGGAGCTGTTTTTT
CASSVVGRDTGELFF
>TRBJ2-1|TRBV19|.|.
TGTGCCAGTAGTATAGTGCAGGGCTTCAGCTCCTACAATGAGCAGTTCTTC
CASSIVQGFSSYNEQFF
>TRBJ1-6|TRBV19|TRBD1|few
TGTGCCAGTAGTGACAGGGGCATTTCACCCCTCCACTTT
CASSDRGISPLHF
>TRBJ1-1|TRBV2|.|.
TGTGCCAGCAGGGGCGGGGAGGCGATGAACACTGAAGCTTTCTTT
CASRGGEAMNTEAFF
>TRBJ1-1|TRBV7-3|.|few
TGTGCCAGCAGCCCCGGACATTGGGGGAACACTGAAGCTTTCTTT
CASSPGHWGNTEAFF
>TRBJ2-2|TRBV30|TRBD1|.
TGTGCCTGGCTGATAAACAGGGGGAGGATCACCGGGGAGCTGTTTTTT
CAWLINRGRITGELFF
>TRBJ1-2|TRBV29-1|.|.
TGCAGCGTTGAAGGAGACAGTGGTTATGGCTACACCTTC
CSVEGDSGYGYTF
>TRBJ1-3|TRBV5-4|TRBD1|.
TGTGCCAGCAGCTTACAGGGGAACACCATATATTTT
CASSLQGNTIYF
>TRBJ2-4|TRBV19|.|.
TGTGCCAGTAGTATCCTGGCAGGGAAGGGAATGTTACTAGCCAAAAACATTCAGTACTTC
CASSILAGKGMLLAKNIQYF
>TRBJ1-1|TRBV5-1|.|once
TGCGCCAGCAGCTTGGGGAGGACCGTGAACACTGAAGCTTTCTTT
CASSLGRTVNTEAFF
>TRBJ1-1|TRBV5-6|.|few
TGTGCCAGCAGCTTAGTCGGTCAACCGGGTGGTAACACTGAAGCTTTCTTT
CASSLVGQPGGNTEAFF
>TRBJ1-1|TRBV2|.|.
TGTGCCAGCACCCGGGGTAATATCATCACTGAAGCTTTCTTT
CASTRGNIITEAFF
>TRBJ2-3|TRBV7-2|.|.
TGTGCCAGCAGCTTAGCCCGGAGGGGTTTAGTCACAGATACGCAGTATTTT
CASSLARRGLVTDTQYF
>TRBJ1-1|TRBV4-2|.|.
TGTGCCAGCAGCCAAGAGGCCAGGGCTGTAGCTGAAGCTTTCTTT
CASSQEARAVAEAFF
>TRBJ1-1|TRBV28|.|.
TGTGCCAGCAGTAGGACAGTGAACACTGAGGCTTTCTTT
CASSRTVNTEAFF
>TRBJ1-6|TRBV11-2|.|.
TGTGCCAGCAGCTTAGATCAGGGGCATAATTCACCCCTCCACTTT
CASSLDQGHNSPLHF
>TRBJ1-5|TRBV2|.|.
TGTGCCAGCAGTGAAGGGGGCTCCGGCAATCAGCCCCAGCATTTT
CASSEGGSGNQPQHF
>TRBJ1-2|TRBV19|.|.
TGTGCCAGTAGTACATCGACACCGTATGGCTACACCTTC
CASSTSTPYGYTF
>TRBJ2-5|TRBV2|.|.
TGTGCCAGCAGTGAAGAGATAGGGGAAGAGACCCAGTACTTC
CASSEEIGEETQYF
>TRBJ1-1|TRBV7-6|TRBD1|few
TGTGCCAGCAGCTTAGCGACAGGGCCCACTGAAGCTTTCTTT
CASSLATGPTEAFF
>TRBJ1-1|TRBV5-6|TRBD1|.
TGTGCCAGCAGCTACCCTCCCTGGACAGGGATGAACACTGAAGCTTTCTTT
CASSYPPWTGMNTEAFF
>TRBJ1-4|TRBV5-1|TRBD1|.
TGCGCCAGCAGTCCTAGACAGGGGGCATTGGATGAAAAACTGTTTTTT
CASSPRQGALDEKLFF
>TRBJ2-7|TRBV12-5|TRBD1|.
TGTGCTAGTGGTTTGGTGCGCCCCGGGACAGGGTCCCACGAGCAGTACTTC
CASGLVRPGTGSHEQYF
>TRBJ1-6|TRBV10-2|TRBD1|.
TGCGCCAGCAGGGGGACAGGCCTCCGGCGGGATTCACCCCTCCACTTT
CASRGTGLRRDSPLHF
>TRBJ1-4|TRBV5-4|TRBD1|.
TGTGCCAGCAGCTATGGGACAGGCAGGGATGAAAAACTGTTTTTT
CASSYGTGRDEKLFF
>TRBJ1-2|TRBV5-1|TRBD1|.
TGCGCCAGCAGCTTGGCGGGACAGCGAACTAACTATGGCTACACCTTC
CASSLAGQRTNYGYTF
>TRBJ2-2|TRBV6-5|.|few
TGTGCCAGCAGACCGACGGAGCACGGGGAGCTGTTTTTT
CASRPTEHGELFF
>TRBJ1-4|TRBV30|.|.
TGTGCCTGGAGTCCTGGGCCTCTCTTGTTTTTT
CAWSPGPLLFF
>TRBJ2-1|TRBV6-5|TRBD2|few
TGTGCCAGCAGTTACTCGGTAGCGGGGGCCCCTAATGAGCAGTTCTTC
CASSYSVAGAPNEQFF
>TRBJ2-5|TRBV18|TRBD1|.
TGTGCCAGCTCACAAGACTTCGGGACAGAAGAAGAGACCCAGTACTTC
CASSQDFGTEEETQYF
>TRBJ2-7|TRBV5-1|.|.
TGCGCCAGCAGAGGCGGCTCCTACGAGCAGTACTTC
CASRGGSYEQYF
>TRBJ2-7|TRBV28|TRBD2|few
TGTGCCAGCCAGGTCGGGGGGTTCTTCTACGAGCAGTACTTC
CASQVGGFFYEQYF
>TRBJ1-1|TRBV9|.|.
TGTGCCAGCAGCGGATGGGACACCCCGAACACTGAAGCTTTCTTT
CASSGWDTPNTEAFF